This record covers a single TCR beta chain. This clone was counted only a few times. The antigen this receptor binds is unknown. Base qualities are missing; no much larger clone stands one base away. This specimen comes from a study of beta chain features in type 1 diabetes (dated by TCRdb to 2016 to 2018). With regard to the full study: No differences in mean age, gender distribution, total cell number or subset yield were found between patients and healthy donors. The study compared TCRB repertoires of sorted circulating CD4+ T cell subsets between recently diagnosed type 1 diabetes patients and matched healthy donors. Regulatory and stem cell-like memory subsets were obtained from only 8 patients and roughly 8 healthy donors, while naive and central memory subsets were obtained from all 30 or so donors. Across all samples, around 100 million sorted cells were examined, and cell number per subset correlated strongly with RNA yield.

Each donor gave one peripheral blood draw, approximately 120 mL on average, collected into heparinised tubes. Using a panel that included CD45RO, CCR7, CD25, CD127, CD95 and CD27, naive, central memory, regulatory and stem cell-like memory CD4+ T cells were sorted on a BD FACSAria II. All sorted populations exceeded 98% purity. Right away, PBMCs were isolated by Lymphoprep density gradient centrifugation and were stained directly, with no culture step. So that batch effects would be minimized, each experiment stained and sorted samples in pairs, pairing one healthy donor with one patient. V and J lose 1 base and 0 bases, and a span of 12 bases separates them. CDR1 and CDR2 (MDHEN, SYDVKM) derive from the germline V gene. From its cysteine to its phenylalanine, the CDR3 spans 16 amino acids. Of all the DNA, just the CDR3 is kept, 48 bases in frame from base 1. Overall results and qualifications from the work: Naive, central memory and regulatory TCRB repertoires appeared to be more similar among patients than among healthy donors. At VDJ recombination sites, type 1 diabetes patients had fewer insertions and more deleted nucleotides, which implies abnormalities in thymic rearrangement. Type 1 diabetes patients showed a moderate but significant shortening of TCRB CDR3 length in all four CD4+ subsets. Shorter templates might have been favored by PCR, but patient and control samples were amplified and corrected together, so both groups would have been affected equally by any skew. Because cDNA rather than genomic DNA was sequenced, highly expressing activated cells could have been over-represented, although no difference in activation and CD3 levels was found between groups. Because small numbers of individuals were included in the HLA sub-analyses, any influence of HLA type on TCRB rearrangement was left unresolved.

The entire amount of isolated RNA was reverse transcribed using the High Capacity cDNA Reverse Transcription Kit, so the sequenced TCRB transcripts were expressed ones. Deep immunoSEQ sequencing was performed on naive, central memory and regulatory T cell samples, with an average of approximately 3.9 million total reads per sample. After sorted cells were lysed in RLT buffer, RNA was extracted with DNase-treated RNeasy Micro or Mini kits, with the choice depending on cell number. To prevent cross-contamination, every cell subset was processed on its own, while patient and healthy donor samples were processed together. The immunoSEQ multiplex PCR was used to amplify TCRB sequences from cDNA, generating 87-bp fragments that spanned the CDR3 region. Amplicons were sequenced on the Illumina HiSeq platform. In the authors' own workflow: PCR bias was corrected computationally using synthetic template baselines, and reads within Hamming distance 2 were collapsed, with unmergeable singletons discarded. Reads were aligned to IMGT to assign V, D and J genes, CDR3 length, and insertions or deletions at six rearrangement sites. Clonotype counts were normalized to sorted cell number within each subset before computing true diversity and Gini coefficients with the tcR R package. Repertoire sharing was quantified using the overlap coefficient calculated on TCRB nucleotide sequences. Out-of-frame TCRB sequences from naive cells were analyzed to stand in for the pre-selection repertoire. TCRdb holds this immuneACCESS table with in-frame rearrangements only. Some clones are missing; in checked studies, unresolved V genes explain under half, and the rest has no known cause. That table furnishes V, J and clone size, whereas the DNA furnished D and trimming. In this sample the table shows 640,000 or so clones, over 12% of which occur a single time. The ten top clones hold approximately 0.043% of the sample.

The TCR comes from a man younger than 30 with type 1 diabetes. Specimen: naive CD4+ T cells from blood. What this sample's cell subset or site label stands for: true naive CD4+ T cells. The chain is made from TRBV28 and TRBJ2-5; TRBD1 is a possible D gene, resting on 5 matching bases. The CDR3 protein sequence reads: CASSLYRTRNQETQYF. The DNA sequence is as follows: TGTGCCAGCAGTTTATACAGGACCCGGAACCAAGAGACCCAGTACTTC. Extended through the reference TRBV28 and TRBJ2-5 proteins, this CDR3 yields the full variable domain: DVKVTQSSRYLVKRTGEKVFLECVQDMDHENMFWYRQDPGLGLRLIYFSYDVKMKEKGDIPEGYSVSREKKERFSLILESASTNQTSMYLCASSLYRTRNQETQYFGPGTRLLVL.